The rows below give T cell receptor beta chains drawn from one sample of a study of cytomegalovirus exposure and HLA in healthy donors. The assay was immunoSEQ multiplex PCR, and TCRdb's table has in-frame clones only and misses some. This sample carries tens of thousands of clones, about 82% of them seen once, and the ten largest clones take 3%. Input material: PBMCs. The receptors were sampled from a man younger than 45 in good health and CMV-seronegative. Both conserved end residues are part of each CDR3. Each record gives: V gene, J gene, CDR3 protein.

TRBV29-1	TRBJ2-1	CSHPNLKGLAGDYNEQFF
TRBV5-8	TRBJ2-7	CASSLLVAGGRQYF
TRBV10-3	TRBJ2-7	CAISEAERGSYEQYF
TRBV19	TRBJ1-2	CASSPSGQGWGYTF
TRBV9	TRBJ2-3	CASSVTSGRTQDTQYF
TRBV7-2	TRBJ1-5	CASSYRGGNQPQHF
TRBV9	TRBJ2-1	CASSEAAGGYEQFF
TRBV5-1	TRBJ1-6	CASSLAVNSPLHF
TRBV27	TRBJ2-1	CASRTSGPYNEQFF
TRBV6-1	TRBJ1-1	CASKQNTEAFF
TRBV12-5	TRBJ1-1	CASGLPGTLNTEAFF
TRBV4-3	TRBJ1-5	CASSQVVGGAGQPQHF
TRBV7-2	TRBJ1-2	CASSLVHLTGVAYGYTF
TRBV4-3	TRBJ1-2	CASSQGLMRATDYGYTF
TRBV27	TRBJ2-6	CASSFRGANVLTF
TRBV20-1	TRBJ1-1	CSASSRGAFF
TRBV7-9	TRBJ2-7	CASSSRTGKDYEQYF
TRBV6-6	TRBJ1-1	CASRLGGVSDTEAFF
TRBV4-2	TRBJ1-4	CASSQVGTGGVLGKLFF
TRBV7-2	TRBJ1-2	CASSFLVSGYTF
TRBV18	TRBJ2-3	CASSPKGGDPSIYTQYF
TRBV5-1	TRBJ2-3	CASSLAAATTVRTDTQYF
TRBV6-5	TRBJ2-7	CASFGTGAHYEQYF
TRBV28	TRBJ2-5	CATAGGAGGGQETQYF
TRBV4-1	TRBJ1-1	CASSHSAGQGVTEAFF
TRBV9	TRBJ1-4	CASSVAGSAEKLFF
TRBV27	TRBJ2-1	CASSLSITGLAGQFF
TRBV10-3	TRBJ2-2	CAISESTSGGFWFDTGELFF